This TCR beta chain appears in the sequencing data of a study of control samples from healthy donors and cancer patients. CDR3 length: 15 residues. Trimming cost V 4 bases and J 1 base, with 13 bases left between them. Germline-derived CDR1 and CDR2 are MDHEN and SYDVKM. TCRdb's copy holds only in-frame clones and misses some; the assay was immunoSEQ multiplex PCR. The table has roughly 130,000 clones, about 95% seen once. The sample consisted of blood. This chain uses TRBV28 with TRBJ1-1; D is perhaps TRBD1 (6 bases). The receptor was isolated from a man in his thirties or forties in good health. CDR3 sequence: CASSSAGGRNTEAFF. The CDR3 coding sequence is TGTGCCAGCAGTTCGGCGGGGGGCCGGAACACTGAAGCTTTCTTT.